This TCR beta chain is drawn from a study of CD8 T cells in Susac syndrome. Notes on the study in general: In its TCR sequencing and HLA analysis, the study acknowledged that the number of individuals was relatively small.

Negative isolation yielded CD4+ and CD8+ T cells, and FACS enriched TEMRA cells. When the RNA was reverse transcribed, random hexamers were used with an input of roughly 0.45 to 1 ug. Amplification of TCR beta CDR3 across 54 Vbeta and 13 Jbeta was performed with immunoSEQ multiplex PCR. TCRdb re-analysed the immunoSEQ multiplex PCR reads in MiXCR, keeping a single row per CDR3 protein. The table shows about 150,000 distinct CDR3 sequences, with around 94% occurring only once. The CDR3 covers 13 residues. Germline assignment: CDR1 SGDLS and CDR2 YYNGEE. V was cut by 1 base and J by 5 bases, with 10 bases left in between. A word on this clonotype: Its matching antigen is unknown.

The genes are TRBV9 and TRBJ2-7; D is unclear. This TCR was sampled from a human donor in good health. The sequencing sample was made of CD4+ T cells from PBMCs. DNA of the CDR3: TGTGCCAGCAGCGTAACCCTAGGCCACGAGCAGTACTTC. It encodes CASSVTLGHEQYF.